Reported below is one T cell receptor beta chain. Its specificity is unknown. This sample is drawn from a study of STAT5B mutations in CD4+ large granular lymphocyte leukemia. CDR3 length equals 17 residues. V was shortened by 0 bases and J by 4 bases, with 15 bases between the two germline ends. Per the germline V gene, CDR1 is LGHNA and CDR2 is YSLEER. Only in-frame clones appear in the TCRdb table, and some are missing; sequencing was by immunoSEQ multiplex PCR. The sample gives about 35,000 clones, 68% of which show up once; approximately 2% is in the top ten. Findings and caveats of the study: About a quarter of private leukemic clonotypes occurred rarely in other patients' non-leukemic repertoires. 8/27 top patient clones versus 2/35 control clones were TRBV06-family.

Sequencing was carried out using CD4+ T cells from blood buffy coats. This receptor was identified in a human donor in good health. The V and J genes are TRBV4-3 and TRBJ1-4; weak D call: TRBD1 (5 bases). The CDR3 nucleotides read TGCGCCAGCAGCCAAGACACAGGCCCTAATCTTAATGAAAAACTGTTTTTT. Translation: CASSQDTGPNLNEKLFF.